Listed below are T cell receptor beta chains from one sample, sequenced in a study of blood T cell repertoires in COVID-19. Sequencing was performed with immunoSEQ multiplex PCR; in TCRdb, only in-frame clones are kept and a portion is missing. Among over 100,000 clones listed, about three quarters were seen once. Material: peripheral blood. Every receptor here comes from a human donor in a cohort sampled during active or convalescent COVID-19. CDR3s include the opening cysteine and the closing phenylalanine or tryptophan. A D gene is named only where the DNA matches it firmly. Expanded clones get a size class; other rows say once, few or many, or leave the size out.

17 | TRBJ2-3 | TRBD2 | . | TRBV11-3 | CASSARTSGGSTDTQYF | TGTGCCAGCAGCGCACGGACTAGCGGAGGATCCACAGATACGCAGTATTTT
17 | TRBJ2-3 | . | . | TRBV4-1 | CASSRITGQHSTDTQYF | TGCGCCAGCAGCCGCATAACCGGACAGCATAGCACAGATACGCAGTATTTT
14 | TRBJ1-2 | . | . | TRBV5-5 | CASSLVSSNYGYTF | TGTGCCAGCAGCTTGGTTTCATCTAACTATGGCTACACCTTC
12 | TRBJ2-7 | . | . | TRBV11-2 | CASSFVPYEQYF | TGTGCCAGCAGCTTCGTTCCCTACGAGCAGTACTTC
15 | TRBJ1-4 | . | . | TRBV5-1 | CASSLDVGLNEKLFF | TGCGCCAGCAGCTTGGACGTAGGACTCAATGAAAAACTGTTTTTT
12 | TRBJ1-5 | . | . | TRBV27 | CASSAFNQPQHF | TGTGCCAGCAGTGCGTTCAATCAGCCCCAGCATTTT
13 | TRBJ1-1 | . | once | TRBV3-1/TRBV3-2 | CASRQQGNTEAFF | TGTGCCAGCAGACAACAGGGGAACACTGAAGCTTTCTTT
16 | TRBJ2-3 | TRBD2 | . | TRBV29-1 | CSVDFWIAGEEDTQYF | TGCAGCGTTGACTTTTGGATAGCGGGAGAGGAGGATACGCAGTATTTT
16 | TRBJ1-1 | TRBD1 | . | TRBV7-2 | CASSRTMGQGNTEAFF | TGTGCCAGCAGCCGGACAATGGGACAGGGGAACACTGAAGCTTTCTTT
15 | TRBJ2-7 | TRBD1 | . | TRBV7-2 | CASSLGAGQGHEQYF | TGTGCCAGCAGCTTAGGAGCGGGACAGGGCCACGAGCAGTACTTC
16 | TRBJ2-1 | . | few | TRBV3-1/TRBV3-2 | CASSQVTGGSYNEQFF | TGTGCCAGCAGCCAAGTCACGGGTGGTTCCTACAATGAGCAGTTCTTC
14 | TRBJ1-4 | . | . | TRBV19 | CASSGRVSHEKLFF | TGTGCCAGTAGTGGCAGGGTTTCTCATGAAAAACTGTTTTTT
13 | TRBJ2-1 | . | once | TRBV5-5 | CASSWGVYNEQFF | TGTGCCAGCAGCTGGGGAGTATACAATGAGCAGTTCTTC
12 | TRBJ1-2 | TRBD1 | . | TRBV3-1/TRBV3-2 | CASSQRQGTYTF | TGTGCCAGCAGCCAACGACAGGGGACCTACACCTTC
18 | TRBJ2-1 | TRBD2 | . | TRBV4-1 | CASSRGLASGSRYNEQFF | TGCGCCAGCAGCCGGGGGTTGGCTAGCGGGAGCCGATACAATGAGCAGTTCTTC
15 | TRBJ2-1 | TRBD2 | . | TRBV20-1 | CSASRGRAGYNEQFF | TGCAGTGCTAGTCGCGGGAGGGCCGGATACAATGAGCAGTTCTTC
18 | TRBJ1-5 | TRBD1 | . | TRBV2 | CASSPDRDSGYSNQPQHF | TGTGCCAGCAGCCCGGACAGGGACAGTGGGTATAGCAATCAGCCCCAGCATTTT
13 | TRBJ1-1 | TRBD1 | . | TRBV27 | CASQDRSRAEAFF | TGTGCCAGCCAGGACAGGAGTAGGGCTGAAGCTTTCTTT
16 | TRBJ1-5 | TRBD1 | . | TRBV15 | CATSEHRGASYQPQHF | TGTGCCACCAGCGAGCACAGGGGAGCCTCCTATCAGCCCCAGCATTTT
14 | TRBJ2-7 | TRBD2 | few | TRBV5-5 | CASSLVGRAYEQYF | TGTGCCAGCAGCTTGGTCGGGAGGGCCTACGAGCAGTACTTC
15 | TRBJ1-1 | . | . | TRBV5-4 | CASSLVAQRNTEAFF | TGTGCCAGCAGCTTGGTAGCCCAACGGAACACTGAAGCTTTCTTT
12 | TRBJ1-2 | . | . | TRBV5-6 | CASSLLPQEAAF | TGTGCCAGCAGCTTGTTACCCCAGGAGGCGGCCTTC
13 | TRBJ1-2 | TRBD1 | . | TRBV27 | CASSLSGGGGYTF | TGTGCCAGCAGTTTATCAGGGGGCGGGGGCTACACCTTC
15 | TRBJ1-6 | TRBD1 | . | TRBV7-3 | CASSFTGGVDSPLHF | TGTGCCAGCAGCTTTACAGGGGGCGTTGATTCACCCCTCCACTTT
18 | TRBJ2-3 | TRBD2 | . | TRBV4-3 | CASSQDPPGGFRGDTQYF | TGCGCCAGCAGCCAAGACCCTCCGGGAGGGTTCCGCGGAGATACGCAGTATTTT
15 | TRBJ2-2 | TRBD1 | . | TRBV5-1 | CASSTDRSNTGELFF | TGCGCCAGCAGCACGGACAGGTCGAACACCGGGGAGCTGTTTTTT
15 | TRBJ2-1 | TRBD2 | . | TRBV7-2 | CASKRTSGAGGEQFF | TGTGCCAGCAAAAGGACTAGCGGGGCGGGTGGTGAGCAGTTCTTC
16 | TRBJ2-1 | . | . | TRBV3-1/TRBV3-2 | CASSEGASRLDNEQFF | TGTGCCAGTTCCGAAGGGGCCTCTCGGCTCGACAATGAGCAGTTCTTC
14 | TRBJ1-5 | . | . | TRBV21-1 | CASSVGTDNQPQHF | TGTGCCAGCAGCGTTGGGACAGATAATCAGCCCCAGCATTTT
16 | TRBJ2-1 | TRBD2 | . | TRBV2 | CASRQLAGGSRNEQFF | TGTGCCAGCAGGCAACTAGCGGGAGGATCGCGGAATGAGCAGTTCTTC
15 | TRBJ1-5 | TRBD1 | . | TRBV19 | CASSIGTVSFQPQHF | TGTGCCAGTAGTATTGGGACAGTAAGCTTCCAGCCCCAGCATTTT
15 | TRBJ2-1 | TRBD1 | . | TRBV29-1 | CSVPIGQAHGNEQFF | TGCAGCGTCCCCATAGGACAGGCCCATGGGAATGAGCAGTTCTTC
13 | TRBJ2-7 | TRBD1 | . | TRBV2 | CATTWDRAYEQYF | TGTGCCACCACCTGGGACAGAGCCTACGAGCAGTACTTC
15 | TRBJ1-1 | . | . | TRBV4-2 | CASSQDKGLDTEAFF | TGTGCCAGCAGCCAAGATAAGGGGTTGGACACTGAAGCTTTCTTT
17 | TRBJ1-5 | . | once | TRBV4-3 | CASSQDLPTGSDQPQHF | TGCGCCAGCAGCCAAGATCTTCCAACAGGGTCGGATCAGCCCCAGCATTTT
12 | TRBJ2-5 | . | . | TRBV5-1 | CASSLDRETQYF | TGCGCCAGCAGCTTGGACAGAGAGACCCAGTACTTC
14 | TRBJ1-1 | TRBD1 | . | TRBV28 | CASRSGGHVTEAFF | TGTGCCAGCAGGTCAGGGGGGCACGTCACTGAAGCTTTCTTT
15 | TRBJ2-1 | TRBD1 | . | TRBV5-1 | CASSLQGFSYNEQFF | TGCGCCAGCAGCTTACAGGGGTTCTCCTACAATGAGCAGTTCTTC
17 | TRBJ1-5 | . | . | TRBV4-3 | CASSQDLAANSNQPQHF | TGCGCCAGCAGCCAAGACTTGGCGGCAAATAGTAATCAGCCCCAGCATTTT
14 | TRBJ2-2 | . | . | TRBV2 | CASRRTGLTGELFF | TGTGCCAGCAGGAGAACGGGTCTAACTGGGGAGCTGTTTTTT
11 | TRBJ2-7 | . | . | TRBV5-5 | CASSDVRGQYF | TGTGCCAGCAGCGATGTCCGGGGGCAGTACTTC
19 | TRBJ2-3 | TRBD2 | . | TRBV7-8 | CASSSRTSGASLNTDTQYF | TGTGCCAGCAGCTCACGGACTAGCGGGGCTTCTTTAAACACAGATACGCAGTATTTT
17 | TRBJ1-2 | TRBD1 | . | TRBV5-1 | CASRDRDRGSANYGYTF | TGCGCCAGCAGGGACCGGGACAGGGGATCAGCTAACTATGGCTACACCTTC
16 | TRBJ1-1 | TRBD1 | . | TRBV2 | CASRANLGQGVTEAFF | TGTGCCAGCAGGGCAAACCTTGGACAGGGGGTCACTGAAGCTTTCTTT
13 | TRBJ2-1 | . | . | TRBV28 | CASNRPGAREQFF | TGTGCCAGCAACCGTCCAGGGGCACGTGAGCAGTTCTTC
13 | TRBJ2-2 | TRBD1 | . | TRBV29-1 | CSVESGQGRELFF | TGCAGCGTTGAATCAGGACAGGGGCGGGAGCTGTTTTTT
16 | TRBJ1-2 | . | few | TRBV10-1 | CASSESTARGFSGYTF | TGCGCCAGCAGTGAGTCAACAGCACGGGGGTTCAGTGGCTACACCTTC
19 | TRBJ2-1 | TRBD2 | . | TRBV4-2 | CASSQELPYVAGEVSEQFF | TGTGCCAGCAGCCAAGAGTTGCCTTATGTAGCGGGAGAGGTCAGTGAGCAGTTCTTC
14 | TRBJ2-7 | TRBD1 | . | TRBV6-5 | CASSRRDRAYEQYF | TGTGCCAGCAGTAGAAGGGACAGGGCCTACGAGCAGTACTTC
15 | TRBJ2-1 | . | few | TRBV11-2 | CASSLQQNSYNEQFF | TGTGCCAGCAGCTTACAACAAAACTCCTACAATGAGCAGTTCTTC
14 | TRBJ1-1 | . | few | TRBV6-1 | CASSELDMDTEAFF | TGTGCCAGCAGTGAACTGGACATGGACACTGAAGCTTTCTTT
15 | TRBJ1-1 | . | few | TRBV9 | CASSVEGEATTEAFF | TGTGCCAGCAGCGTAGAAGGGGAGGCGACCACTGAAGCTTTCTTT
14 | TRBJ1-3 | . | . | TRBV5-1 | CASSLAGSGNTIYF | TGCGCCAGCAGCTTGGCCGGCTCTGGAAACACCATATATTTT